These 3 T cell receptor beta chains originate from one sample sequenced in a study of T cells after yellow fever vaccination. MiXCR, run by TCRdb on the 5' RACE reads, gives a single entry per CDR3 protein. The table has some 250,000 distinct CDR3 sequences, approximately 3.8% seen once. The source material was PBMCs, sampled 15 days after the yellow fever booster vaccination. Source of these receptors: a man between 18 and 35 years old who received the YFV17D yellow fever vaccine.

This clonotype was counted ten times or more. The CDR3 reads CASSQQGANQPQHF. The CDR3 coding sequence is TGTGCCAGCAGTCAACAGGGGGCGAATCAGCCCCAGCATTTT. The V gene is TRBV6-5, the J gene TRBJ1-5, with TRBD1 matching over 9 bases. CDR1 is MNHEY, CDR2 SVGAGI, per germline. V was pared by 5 bases and J by 4 bases, with 3 bases of the junction left unmatched. The CDR3 spans 14 residues.

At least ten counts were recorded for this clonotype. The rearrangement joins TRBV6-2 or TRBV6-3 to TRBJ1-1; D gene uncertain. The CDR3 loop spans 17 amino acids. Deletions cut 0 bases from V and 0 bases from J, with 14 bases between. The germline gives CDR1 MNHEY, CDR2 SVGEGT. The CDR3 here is CASSYSIGWAMNTEAFF. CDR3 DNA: TGTGCCAGCAGTTACTCGATTGGGTGGGCCATGAACACTGAAGCTTTCTTT.

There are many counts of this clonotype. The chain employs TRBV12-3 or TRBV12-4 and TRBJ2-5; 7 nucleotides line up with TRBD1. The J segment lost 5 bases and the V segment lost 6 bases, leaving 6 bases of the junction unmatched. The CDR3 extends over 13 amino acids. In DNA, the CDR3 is TGTGCCAGCAGAGCCAGGGGGATGGAGACCCAGTACTTC. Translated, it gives CASRARGMETQYF.